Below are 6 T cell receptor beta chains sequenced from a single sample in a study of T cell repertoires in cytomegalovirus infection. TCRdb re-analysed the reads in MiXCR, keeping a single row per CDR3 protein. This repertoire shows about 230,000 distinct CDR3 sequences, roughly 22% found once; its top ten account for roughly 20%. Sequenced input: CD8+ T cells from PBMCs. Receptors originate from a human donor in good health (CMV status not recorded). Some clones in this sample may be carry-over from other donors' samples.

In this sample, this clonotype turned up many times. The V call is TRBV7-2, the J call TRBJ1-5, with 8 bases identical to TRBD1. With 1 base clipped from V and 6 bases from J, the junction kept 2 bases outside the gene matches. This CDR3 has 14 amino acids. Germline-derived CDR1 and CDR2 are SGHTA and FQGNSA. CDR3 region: CASSLDRGGQPQHF. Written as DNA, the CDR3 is TGTGCCAGCAGCTTAGACAGGGGGGGTCAGCCCCAGCATTTT.

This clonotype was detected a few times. CDR3: CASSPTRSYNEQFF. CDR3 in DNA: TGTGCCAGCAGCCCCACTAGGTCTTACAATGAGCAGTTCTTC. The chain has TRBV11-2 and TRBJ2-1; possibly TRBD2 for D (5 bases). In germline, CDR1 is SGHAT, CDR2 FQNNGV. This CDR3 has 14 residues. Between the trimmed V and J ends, which lost 5 bases and 4 bases, there was a span of 12 bases.

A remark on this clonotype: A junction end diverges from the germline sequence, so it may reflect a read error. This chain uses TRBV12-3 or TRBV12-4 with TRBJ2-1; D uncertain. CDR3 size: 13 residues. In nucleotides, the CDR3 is TGTGCCAGCAGTTTGGGCGGCTACGATGAGCAGTTCTTC. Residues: CASSLGGYDEQFF.

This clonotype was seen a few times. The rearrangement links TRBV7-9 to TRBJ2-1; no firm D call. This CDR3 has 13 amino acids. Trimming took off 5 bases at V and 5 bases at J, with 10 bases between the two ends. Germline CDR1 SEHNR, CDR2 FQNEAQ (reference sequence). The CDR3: CASSPGPDNEQFF. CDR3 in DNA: TGTGCCAGCAGCCCCGGGCCGGACAATGAGCAGTTCTTC.

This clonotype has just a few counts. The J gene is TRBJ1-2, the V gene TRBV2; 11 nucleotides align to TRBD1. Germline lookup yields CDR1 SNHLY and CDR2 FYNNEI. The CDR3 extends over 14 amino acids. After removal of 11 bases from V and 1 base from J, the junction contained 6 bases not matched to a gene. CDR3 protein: CALKGTGGNYGYTF. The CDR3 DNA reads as TGTGCCTTAAAAGGGACAGGGGGTAACTATGGCTACACCTTC.

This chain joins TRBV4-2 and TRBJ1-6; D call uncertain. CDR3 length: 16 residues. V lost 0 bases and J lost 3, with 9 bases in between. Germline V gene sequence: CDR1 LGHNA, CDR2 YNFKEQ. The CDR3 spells CASSQEHLIYNSPLHF. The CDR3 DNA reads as TGTGCCAGCAGCCAAGAACACCTCATCTATAATTCACCCCTCCACTTT.